Listed below are T cell receptor beta chains from one sample, sequenced in a study of OX40 agonist ivuxolimab in advanced cancers. Clones were sequenced by immunoSEQ multiplex PCR, and TCRdb holds only the in-frame ones, with some missing. The profile shows tens of thousands of clones, just over 85% of them singletons. The sample was CD4+ or CD8+ T cells sorted from blood, taken in a trial of the OX40 agonist ivuxolimab. The receptors shown here come from an adult with an advanced solid tumor such as melanoma, head and neck, liver or kidney cancer. CDR3s include the opening cysteine and the closing phenylalanine or tryptophan. Each record gives: clone size, D gene, J gene, CDR3 length, V gene, CDR3 DNA, CDR3 protein. The D gene is left open where the match is weak. Part of the rows lack a size; the others show once, few, many or a class for expanded clones.

. | . | TRBJ2-7 | 12 | TRBV14 | TGTGCCAGCAGCCAATACAGGTACGAGCAGTACTTC | CASSQYRYEQYF
. | TRBD1 | TRBJ2-7 | 15 | TRBV5-1 | TGCGCCAGCAGCAAGGGAGGACAGGGTTTCAACGAGCAGTACTTC | CASSKGGQGFNEQYF
. | . | TRBJ1-5 | 15 | TRBV7-8 | TGTGCCAGCAGCTCCCCGGAGTGGGGCAATCAGCCCCAGCATTTT | CASSSPEWGNQPQHF
once | . | TRBJ2-7 | 16 | TRBV5-4 | TGTGCCAGCAGCTTGGGGTTGGGGACGGACCTCTACGAGCAGTACTTC | CASSLGLGTDLYEQYF
few | . | TRBJ1-1 | 14 | TRBV14 | TGTGCCAGCAGCCAAGAACAGGGAATCACTGAAGCTTTCTTT | CASSQEQGITEAFF
once | . | TRBJ1-1 | 12 | TRBV30 | TGTGCCTGGAGTGTGGGGAGGGGAAGAGCTTTCTTT | CAWSVGRGRAFF
. | TRBD2 | TRBJ2-3 | 15 | TRBV2 | TGTGCCAGCATCGAGGGGCGGGGGGACCTAGGGACGCAGTATTTT | CASIEGRGDLGTQYF
. | . | TRBJ1-4 | 15 | TRBV12-5 | TGTGCTAGTGGTTTCGGGTCAGGGAGAAGTGAAAAACTGTTTTTT | CASGFGSGRSEKLFF
. | TRBD1 | TRBJ2-6 | 19 | TRBV9 | TGTGCCAGCAGCGCCAGAATCGGGACAGGGATCTCTGGGGCCAACGTCCTGACTTTC | CASSARIGTGISGANVLTF
. | . | TRBJ1-5 | 16 | TRBV28 | TGTGCCAGCAGTTTACGGGAGTATAATCTGGGTCAGCCCCAGCATTTT | CASSLREYNLGQPQHF
. | TRBD1 | TRBJ2-4 | 13 | TRBV30 | TGTGCCTGTGCGACAGGGGGAGGGAACATTCAGTACTTC | CACATGGGNIQYF
. | . | TRBJ2-7 | 15 | TRBV6-5 | TGTGCCAGCAGTTACTCGGACAGAAAATCCTACGAGCAGTACTTC | CASSYSDRKSYEQYF
once | . | TRBJ1-3 | 13 | TRBV7-6 | TGTGCCAGCAGCTCATACCCTGGAAACACCATATATTTT | CASSSYPGNTIYF
. | TRBD1 | TRBJ2-2 | 15 | TRBV2 | TGTGCCAGCAGTGAAAGGACAGGGGAAACCGGGGAGCTGTTTTTT | CASSERTGETGELFF
. | . | TRBJ1-5 | 15 | TRBV7-9 | TGTGCCAGCAGCCCCCGGGGTAGTGGCAATCAGCCCCAGCATTTT | CASSPRGSGNQPQHF
. | TRBD1 | TRBJ2-1 | 16 | TRBV27 | TGTGCCAGCAGTTCCCACAGGGGACAAGAATACAATGAGCAGTTCTTC | CASSSHRGQEYNEQFF
. | TRBD2 | TRBJ2-5 | 19 | TRBV15 | TGTGCCACCAGCAGAGATTTCGCTAGCGGGAGAGGGGGGTTTTCGACCCAGTACTTC | CATSRDFASGRGGFSTQYF
. | . | TRBJ1-1 | 15 | TRBV30 | TGTGCCTGGAAACGGGCCCTTACGAAGAACACTGAAGCTTTCTTT | CAWKRALTKNTEAFF
once | . | TRBJ2-1 | 18 | TRBV25-1 | TGTGCCAGCAGTGAAACGGGCCAGACGCCCTTTAGCGTCGATGAGCAGTTCTTC | CASSETGQTPFSVDEQFF
. | . | TRBJ2-7 | 15 | TRBV7-2 | TGTGCCAGCAGCTTAGGGGCGGGTACCTCCTACGAGCAGTACTTC | CASSLGAGTSYEQYF
. | . | TRBJ2-1 | 18 | TRBV4-1 | TGCGCCAGCAGCCAAGTAAACTTTCTAGGGAGACTAGAGTATGAGCAGTTCTTC | CASSQVNFLGRLEYEQFF
. | . | TRBJ1-1 | 11 | TRBV7-9 | TGTGCCAGCAGCTACGGAGATTGGACTTTCTTT | CASSYGDWTFF
. | . | TRBJ2-7 | 13 | TRBV5-1 | TGCGCCAGCAGCTTGGACAGCCCCTACGAGCAGTACTTC | CASSLDSPYEQYF
few | TRBD1 | TRBJ2-1 | 15 | TRBV6-4 | TGTGCCAGCAGCGCCGGGACAGGGACCTACAATGAGCAGTTCTTC | CASSAGTGTYNEQFF
. | . | TRBJ1-4 | 14 | TRBV5-1 | TGCGCCAGCAGCTTGGATGCAACTAATGAAAAACTGTTTTTT | CASSLDATNEKLFF
. | . | TRBJ1-4 | 14 | TRBV9 | TGTGCCAGCAGCGTAGGGGGGACTAATGAAAAACTGTTTTTT | CASSVGGTNEKLFF
once | . | TRBJ2-3 | 14 | TRBV5-1 | TGCGCCAGCAGAAAGGACTACAGAAAAGATACGCAGTATTTT | CASRKDYRKDTQYF
. | . | TRBJ1-2 | 14 | TRBV6-6 | TGTGCCAGCAGTTACCCGGGAGCCAACTATGGCTACACCTTC | CASSYPGANYGYTF